Each of the 21 T cell receptor beta chains below was sequenced from the same sample in a study of T-cell memory formation after mild COVID-19. Each CDR3 protein is one row after TCRdb ran MiXCR on the 5' RACE reads. Here the sample spans about 200,000 distinct CDR3 sequences, 9.5% to 10% being singletons. The material sequenced was PBMCs or a T cell subset sorted from them (not recorded which). The receptors stem from a man younger than 30 who had mild COVID-19 (a few samples of this study predate the infection). Cell type and time point are not known.

This clonotype is medium-sized. The rearrangement joins TRBV5-1 to TRBJ2-3; D is perhaps TRBD1 (6 bases). Trimming took 2 bases from V and 2 from J, leaving 9 bases between them. Germline V gene lookup returns CDR1 SGHRS and CDR2 YFSETQ. The CDR3 runs 14 residues. CDR3 residues: CASSLGGITDTQYF. The DNA for the CDR3 is TGCGCCAGCAGCTTAGGGGGTATCACAGATACGCAGTATTTT.

V gene TRBV9 combines with J gene TRBJ2-3, with 7 bases that match TRBD2. In germline, CDR1 is SGDLS, CDR2 YYNGEE. The CDR3 has 15 amino acids. The V gene end was trimmed by 7 bases and the J gene end by 0 bases; junction bases not matched to a gene: 8. The CDR3 spells CASSLSGASTDTQYF. CDR3 in DNA: TGTGCCAGCTCGTTAAGCGGGGCTAGCACAGATACGCAGTATTTT.

This clonotype has more than one count but fewer than ten. The V gene is TRBV4-3, the J gene TRBJ1-1; 12 bases agree with TRBD1. The V segment lost 5 bases and the J segment 4 bases; nucleotides outside the gene matches: 5. This CDR3 contains 15 residues. CDR1 LGHNA and CDR2 YSLEER come from the germline V gene. CDR3 sequence reads: CASSAGQGAGTEAFF. The DNA of the CDR3 is TGCGCCAGCAGCGCGGGACAGGGGGCGGGCACTGAAGCTTTCTTT.

This chain links TRBV6-2 or TRBV6-3 with TRBJ1-2; weak D call: TRBD1 (5 bases). Per the germline V gene, CDR1 is MNHEY and CDR2 is SVGEGT. CDR3 length equals 14 residues. Trimming pared 2 bases from V and 6 bases from J, leaving 13 bases between. The CDR3 reads CASSYPAGLDGYTF. CDR3 nucleotides: TGTGCCAGCAGTTACCCGGCAGGGCTGGATGGCTACACCTTC.

The chain employs TRBV6-6 and TRBJ2-5; D ambiguous. This CDR3 has 13 residues. V lost 7 bases, J lost 1 base, and 10 bases lay in between. CDR1 MNHNY and CDR2 SVGAGI come from the germline V gene (reference sequence). CDR3: CASNRGFQETQYF. CDR3 bases: TGTGCCAGCAATCGAGGCTTCCAAGAGACCCAGTACTTC.

The gene calls are TRBV20-1 and TRBJ2-1, with 16 positions matching TRBD2. Germline V gene lookup returns CDR1 DFQATT and CDR2 SNEGSKA (reference sequence). V shed 5 bases, J shed 6 bases, and the junction held 7 bases outside the gene matches. This CDR3 spans 16 amino acids. CDR3 sequence (DNA): TGCAGTGCTCAGGGACTAGCGGGGGGGCCGACCAATGAGCAGTTCTTC. It encodes CSAQGLAGGPTNEQFF.

This clonotype was counted many times. The rearrangement links TRBV7-2 to TRBJ2-1; weak D call: TRBD1 (6 bases). Trimming left V 5 bases short and J 0 bases short, with 17 bases between. Germline CDR1 SGHTA, CDR2 FQGNSA. The length of the CDR3 is 17 residues. CDR3 nucleotide sequence: TGTGCCAGCAGCACCCTCCCCACAGGGACCTCCTACAATGAGCAGTTCTTC. This gives the protein CASSTLPTGTSYNEQFF.

J is TRBJ2-3 and V is TRBV7-2; D is possibly TRBD2 (5 bases). Germline-derived CDR1 and CDR2 are SGHTA and FQGNSA. Trimming took 0 bases from V and 0 from J, leaving 13 bases between them. The CDR3 is 17 amino acids. CDR3 in DNA: TGTGCCAGCAGCTTAGCCAGAGGAGGACCGAGCACAGATACGCAGTATTTT. It encodes CASSLARGGPSTDTQYF.

This clonotype was seen repeatedly, ten times or more. This chain links TRBV5-1 with TRBJ2-7; D may be TRBD1 or TRBD2 (5 bases each). This CDR3 region has 14 residues. Germline CDR1 and CDR2: SGHRS and YFSETQ. V was cut by 4 bases and J by 0 bases, with 11 bases left in between. CDR3 coding DNA: TGCGCCAGCAGCCTATCAGGGAGCTCCTACGAGCAGTACGTC. This translates into CASSLSGSSYEQYV.

This clonotype occurred a few times. The chain carries TRBV25-1 and TRBJ2-7; TRBD2 matches 7 bases. This CDR3 spans 12 amino acids. Germline CDR1 is MGHDK and CDR2 is SYGVNS. Trimming cost V 4 bases and J 9 bases; bases outside gene matches: 6. CDR3 DNA sequence: TGTGCCAGCAGTGGGCGGGAGTGGACGCAGTACTTC. Translation: CASSGREWTQYF.

This clonotype has a handful of counts. The genes are TRBV7-2 and TRBJ1-2; 9 nucleotides line up with TRBD1. This CDR3 is built from 13 residues. Per the germline V gene, CDR1 is SGHTA and CDR2 is FQGNSA. Trimming at V came to 4 bases and at J to 10 bases, leaving 7 bases not matched to a gene. CDR3 loop: CASSWDGTGTYTF. In nucleotides, the CDR3 is TGTGCCAGCAGCTGGGATGGGACAGGGACCTACACCTTC.

The V call is TRBV20-1, the J call TRBJ1-5, with TRBD1 matching over 11 bases. The germline V gene encodes CDR1 DFQATT and CDR2 SNEGSKA (reference sequence). The junction had 6 bases not matched to a gene; V was cut back by 6 bases and J by 5 bases. The CDR3 sequence is 14 residues long. CDR3 amino acids: CSARTGGAHQPQHF. CDR3 bases: TGCAGTGCAAGGACAGGGGGCGCACATCAGCCCCAGCATTTT.

This clonotype was seen more than once but under ten times. This chain joins TRBV20-1 and TRBJ2-7; tentatively, D is TRBD1 or TRBD2 (6 bases each). Germline CDR1 reads DFQATT; CDR2 reads SNEGSKA (reference sequence). Trimming took 3 bases from V and 4 from J, leaving 10 bases between them. The CDR3 runs to 12 residues. The CDR3 DNA sequence: TGCAGTGCTAGGGGGGGACATTACGAGCAGTACGTC. This sequence encodes CSARGGHYEQYV.

In regard to this clonotype: An end of the junction differs from the germline gene, which may be a read error. The rearrangement joins TRBV18 to TRBJ1-1; 10 bases match TRBD1. The CDR3 covers 18 residues. Germline CDR1 reads KGHSH; CDR2 reads LQKENI. CDR3 bases: TGTGCCAGCTCACCGGGACAGGGGAGGAGGTTTAGGAACACTGAAGCTTACTTT. This encodes CASSPGQGRRFRNTEAYF.

The chain joins TRBV27 to TRBJ1-1, with a tentative D call TRBD1 (5 bases). The CDR3 is made up of 14 amino acids. V dropped 4 bases and J dropped 3 bases, with 12 bases sitting between them. Germline V gene sequence: CDR1 MNHEY, CDR2 SMNVEV (reference sequence). The CDR3 protein is CASSSAGEYTEAFF. For the CDR3, the DNA is TGTGCCAGCAGTTCAGCGGGGGAATACACTGAAGCTTTCTTT.

This chain connects TRBV24-1 to TRBJ2-7; D is ambiguous. Per germline, CDR1 KGHDR and CDR2 SFDVKD. The ends were cut back, 0 bases at V and 0 bases at J, with 8 bases in the middle. The CDR3 has 15 amino acids. The CDR3 reads CATSDLKRPSYEQYF. Written as DNA, the CDR3 is TGTGCCACCAGTGATTTGAAGAGGCCCTCCTACGAGCAGTACTTC.

The genes are TRBV9 and TRBJ2-2; TRBD2 aligns across 10 bases. CDR1 is SGDLS, CDR2 YYNGEE, per germline. The CDR3 runs 17 residues. V shed 2 bases, J shed 0 bases, and the junction held 4 bases outside the gene matches. The CDR3: CASSVSSGGANTGELFF. CDR3 DNA sequence: TGTGCCAGCAGCGTTTCTAGCGGGGGAGCGAACACCGGGGAGCTGTTTTTT.

J is TRBJ1-2 and V is TRBV15, with D possibly TRBD1 on 5 matching bases. V shed 0 bases and J shed 5 bases, with 10 bases lying between them. CDR3 length: 14 amino acids. CDR1 is LNHNV, CDR2 YYDKDF, per germline (reference sequence). The CDR3 protein is CATSRDRQTYGYTF. The CDR3 region has the DNA TGTGCCACCAGCAGAGATCGACAGACTTATGGCTACACCTTC.

The V call is TRBV21-1, the J call TRBJ2-7; whether TRBD1, the table's D call, matches the DNA was not checked. TRBV21-1 is a pseudogene segment. This CDR3 has 16 residues. The CDR3 loop reads CASSKGVGDTTYEQYV. The DNA for the CDR3 is TGTGCCAGCAGCAAAGGGGTTGGGGACACCACCTACGAGCAGTACGTC.

V usage is TRBV28 and J usage is TRBJ2-7; D may correspond to TRBD1 or TRBD2 (5 bases each). CDR1 is MDHEN and CDR2 is SYDVKM in the germline V gene. CDR3 length: 13 residues. The CDR3 DNA reads TGTGACAGCAGTTTAGGGACCCCTTACGAGCAGTACGTC. This sequence encodes CDSSLGTPYEQYV.

This rearrangement joins TRBV7-9 to TRBJ2-1; D may be TRBD2 (6 bases). The CDR3 is 17 amino acids. Germline V CDR1 and CDR2: SEHNR, FQNEAQ (reference sequence). V gave up 2 bases and J gave up 6 bases, with 20 bases separating them. The CDR3 loop reads CASSLIFSGTDLNEQFF. For the CDR3, the DNA is TGTGCCAGCAGCTTAATCTTTTCCGGGACTGACCTCAATGAGCAGTTCTTC.